Below are 17 T cell receptor beta chains sequenced from a single sample in a study of OX40 agonist ivuxolimab in advanced cancers. The repertoire was sequenced with immunoSEQ multiplex PCR; TCRdb's copy has only in-frame clones and lacks some. The table shows under 60,000 clones, with approximately 86% occurring only once. Sequencing was performed on CD4+ or CD8+ T cells sorted from blood, taken in a trial of the OX40 agonist ivuxolimab. The receptors were gathered from an adult with an advanced solid tumor such as melanoma, head and neck, liver or kidney cancer.

The V call is TRBV7-8, the J call TRBJ2-3; no reliable D call. Germline CDR1 is SGHVS and CDR2 is FQNEAQ. This CDR3 has 13 residues. The V gene lost 5 bases and the J gene lost 3 bases, with 9 bases spanning the gap. The CDR3: CASSPPGTDTQYF. The CDR3 coding sequence is TGTGCCAGCAGCCCCCCAGGAACAGATACGCAGTATTTT.

The table lists this clone with many counts. This chain links TRBV29-1 with TRBJ2-4; D remains ambiguous. V lost 8 bases and J 15 bases, leaving 17 bases between the germline ends. CDR1 is SQVTM, CDR2 ANQGSEA, per germline. The CDR3 extends over 10 amino acids. CDR3 sequence reads: CSPGDHGRYF. In DNA form, the CDR3 reads TGCAGCCCCGGAGACCATGGGCGGTACTTC.

This chain joins TRBV7-8 and TRBJ2-2, with D perhaps TRBD2 (6 bases). The V end was cut by 5 bases, the J end by 1 base, with 14 bases between. This CDR3 has 16 amino acids. Germline V gene data show CDR1 as SGHVS and CDR2 as FQNEAQ. Written as DNA, the CDR3 is TGTGCCAGCAGCGTACGGGACTCCCAGAACACCGGGGAGCTGTTTTTT. Its protein product is CASSVRDSQNTGELFF.

The chain couples TRBV4-2 to TRBJ2-1, with TRBD2 matching 14 bases. V lost 0 bases, J lost 12 bases, and 13 bases stayed unmatched. Germline V gives CDR1 LGHNA, CDR2 YNFKEQ. This CDR3 comprises 18 residues. Here the CDR3 reads CASSQEAPGLAGEGVQFF. The CDR3 coding sequence is TGTGCCAGCAGCCAAGAGGCCCCGGGACTAGCGGGAGAGGGGGTGCAGTTCTTC.

In its sample, this clone was seen a few times. The J gene is TRBJ2-1, the V gene TRBV19; TRBD2 aligns across 8 bases. Germline V gene sequence: CDR1 LNHDA, CDR2 SQIVND (reference sequence). Losses at the gene ends were 9 bases for V and 3 bases for J; bases not matched to a gene: 7. The CDR3 is 14 residues long. The CDR3 DNA sequence: TGTGCCAGCCAAAGCGGGAGCTTCTACAATGAGCAGTTCTTC. Translated: CASQSGSFYNEQFF.

This clone came up once. The chain uses TRBV15 and TRBJ2-7; 7 bases agree with TRBD2. The CDR3 has 12 amino acids. Germline CDR1 and CDR2: LNHNV and YYDKDF (reference sequence). Losses at the gene ends were 6 bases for V and 6 bases for J; bases not matched to a gene: 5. CDR3 region: CATRGGGGEQYF. CDR3 sequence (DNA): TGTGCCACCAGGGGCGGGGGAGGCGAGCAGTACTTC.

This clone was detected once. The genes are TRBV15 and TRBJ2-1, with D hard to call. Per germline, CDR1 LNHNV and CDR2 YYDKDF (reference sequence). The CDR3 loop spans 15 amino acids. Trimming removed 1 base at V and 0 bases at J, with 7 bases between. The CDR3, as DNA: TGTGCCACCAGCAGAGGGATAAGCTCCTACAATGAGCAGTTCTTC. Protein product: CATSRGISSYNEQFF.

This clone was seen just once. Other DNA sequences in this specimen translate into the identical CDR3. This chain links TRBV5-1 with TRBJ2-7; D remains ambiguous. The CDR3 loop spans 12 amino acids. The V gene's germline CDR1 is SGHRS and CDR2 YFSETQ. Trimming shortened V by 0 bases and J by 4 bases, and 5 bases separated the two germline ends. CDR3 DNA: TGCGCCAGCAGCTTGGGAGGTTACGAGCAGTACTTC. Its translation: CASSLGGYEQYF.

CDR3 loop: CASSHRARGSTDTQYF. The CDR3 region has the DNA TGTGCCAGCAGCCACCGGGCCAGAGGGAGTACAGATACGCAGTATTTT. V gene TRBV13 combines with J gene TRBJ2-3; D might be TRBD2 (5 bases). Germline V gene sequence: CDR1 PRHDT, CDR2 FYEKMQ (reference sequence). Deletions cut 5 bases from V and 3 bases from J, with 18 bases between. The CDR3 extends over 16 amino acids.

The rearrangement links TRBV7-9 to TRBJ1-2, with 11 bases lining up with TRBD1. V gave up 4 bases and J gave up 2 bases; unmatched junction bases: 3. CDR3 length: 15 amino acids. Germline lookup yields CDR1 SEHNR and CDR2 FQNEAQ (reference sequence). The CDR3, as DNA: TGTGCCAGCAGCTCACGGACAGGGGGCAACTATGGCTACACCTTC. This encodes CASSSRTGGNYGYTF.

The V gene is TRBV6-6, the J gene TRBJ2-3, with D tentatively TRBD2 (6 bases). Germline lookup yields CDR1 MNHNY and CDR2 SVGAGI (reference sequence). With 0 bases removed from V and 8 bases from J, the gap between germline ends came to 12 bases. This CDR3 has 14 amino acids. The CDR3 sequence is CASSYSSGDVTQYF. Written as DNA, the CDR3 is TGTGCCAGCAGTTACTCCTCGGGGGATGTTACGCAGTATTTT.

This sequence joins TRBV4-3 and TRBJ1-3; 10 bases line up with TRBD1. This CDR3 is built from 17 residues. J gave up 0 bases and V 3 bases, and 5 bases lay outside the gene matches. Germline loops: CDR1 LGHNA, CDR2 YSLEER. CDR3 DNA: TGCGCCAGCAGCCAGGCGGGACAGGGGAGCTCTGGAAACACCATATATTTT. This codes for CASSQAGQGSSGNTIYF.

The sample holds a few counts of this clone. Other DNA variants within this sample encode the same CDR3. V gene TRBV9 combines with J gene TRBJ2-1; D call uncertain. V lost 0 bases, J lost 0 bases, and 7 bases lay in between. CDR3 length: 15 residues. The germline gives CDR1 SGDLS, CDR2 YYNGEE. The CDR3: CASSVDQSSYNEQFF. CDR3 bases: TGTGCCAGCAGCGTAGATCAGAGCTCCTACAATGAGCAGTTCTTC.

This clone was counted once. V and J are TRBV27 and TRBJ1-5; 9 bases agree with TRBD1. CDR1 and CDR2 (germline): MNHEY, SMNVEV (reference sequence). Germline trimming cut 6 bases from V and 4 bases from J; bases unmatched to any gene: 7. There are 15 residues in the CDR3. CDR3 sequence: CASRTMTGGNQPQHF. The CDR3 region has the DNA TGTGCCAGCAGAACCATGACAGGGGGGAATCAGCCCCAGCATTTT.

Sample share makes this clone medium-sized. The chain has TRBV25-1 and TRBJ2-3; 9 bases map to TRBD2. CDR1 and CDR2 from the germline V gene are MGHDK and SYGVNS. V shed 4 bases and J 2 bases; nucleotides not matched to a gene: 7. CDR3 length: 16 amino acids. For the CDR3, the DNA is TGTGCCAGCAGTGGCTGGACTAGCGCGTTCACAGATACGCAGTATTTT. Residues: CASSGWTSAFTDTQYF. The variable domain in full, completed from reference TRBV25-1 and TRBJ2-3, reads EADIYQTPRYLVIGTGKKITLECSQTMGHDKMYWYQQDPGMELHLIHYSYGVNSTEKGDLSSESTVSRIRTEHFPLTLESARPSHTSQYLCASSGWTSAFTDTQYFGPGTRLTVL.

The chain employs TRBV5-1 and TRBJ2-5, with 7 bases lining up with TRBD2. V gave up 4 bases and J gave up 11 bases; unmatched junction bases: 26. Germline V gene data show CDR1 as SGHRS and CDR2 as YFSETQ. CDR3 length: 18 residues. The CDR3 is CASSRNIDTGLGTSEQYF. As DNA, the CDR3 is TGCGCCAGCAGCCGCAATATTGATACTGGACTAGGGACCTCGGAGCAGTACTTC.

With respect to this clone: The sample contains more than one DNA sequence encoding this CDR3. This chain links TRBV28 with TRBJ1-2; the D gene is possibly TRBD1 (6 bases). V was shortened by 6 bases and J by 0 bases, with 11 bases between the two germline ends. Germline values: CDR1 MDHEN, CDR2 SYDVKM. The CDR3 is made up of 14 amino acids. The CDR3 reads CASRRQEANYGYTF. CDR3 bases: TGTGCCAGCAGAAGACAGGAGGCTAACTATGGCTACACCTTC.